These 24 T cell receptor beta chains came from one sample sequenced in a study of shared clonotypes between healthy human individuals. Sequencing used immunoSEQ multiplex PCR; TCRdb keeps in-frame clones, though not all of them. Counted here are about 680,000 clones, around 72% occurring once; the ten biggest clones make up approximately 1.8%. What was sequenced was memory CD4+ T cells sorted from blood. Sample subset: CD45RA-negative fraction. The receptors were sampled from a young woman in good health.

The CDR3 DNA reads TGTGCCAGCAGCTTGGGGGGATGGGGAGATCAGCCCCAGCATTTT. Translation: CASSLGGWGDQPQHF. The gene calls are TRBV5-6 and TRBJ1-5; D is uncertain. The CDR3 length is 15 residues. Germline CDR1 SGHDT, CDR2 YYEEEE. Deletions cut 0 bases from V and 5 bases from J, with 12 bases between.

This clone was picked up many times. The V and J genes are TRBV28 and TRBJ1-3; possibly TRBD1 for D (6 bases). Germline V gives CDR1 MDHEN, CDR2 SYDVKM. V was pared by 6 bases and J by 0 bases, with 18 bases between. The CDR3 length is 17 residues. CDR3 amino acids: CASSSRQRGHSGNTIYF. Written as DNA, the CDR3 is TGTGCCAGCAGCTCAAGACAAAGGGGACACTCTGGAAACACCATATATTTT.

The chain recombines TRBV2 with TRBJ2-1; 9 bases agree with TRBD2. This CDR3 has 15 residues. CDR1 and CDR2 (germline): SNHLY, FYNNEI. V was clipped by 6 bases and J by 2 bases; unmatched bases: 5. As DNA, the CDR3 is TGTGCCAGCAGCGGGCGGGAGGGCCCCTACAATGAGCAGTTCTTC. Amino acids: CASSGREGPYNEQFF.

The chain combines TRBV2 with TRBJ2-1; 12 bases agree with TRBD2. After removal of 4 bases from V and 11 bases from J, the junction contained 18 bases not matched to a gene. CDR1 is SNHLY, CDR2 FYNNEI, per germline. CDR3 size: 18 residues. CDR3 protein: CASSAGHSSSGRAEKQFF. The CDR3 DNA follows: TGTGCCAGCAGTGCGGGCCATTCCTCTAGCGGGAGGGCCGAGAAGCAGTTCTTC.

This clone was detected only once. V gene TRBV6-1 combines with J gene TRBJ2-3, with D perhaps matching TRBD2 (5 bases). In germline, CDR1 is MNHNS, CDR2 SASEGT. Trimming removed 10 bases at V and 1 base at J, with 15 bases between. The CDR3 consists of 14 residues. DNA of the CDR3: TGTGCCACCCTCATAGAGGGAGGCACAGATACGCAGTATTTT. Its protein product is CATLIEGGTDTQYF.

This chain joins TRBV28 and TRBJ2-7, with TRBD2 identical over 7 bases. Germline assignment: CDR1 MDHEN and CDR2 SYDVKM. The CDR3 consists of 16 residues. The junction had 10 bases not matched to a gene; V was cut back by 1 base and J by 4 bases. CDR3 protein: CASSLSAGVSPYEQYF. CDR3 nucleotide sequence: TGTGCCAGCAGTTTATCGGCGGGGGTTTCTCCTTACGAGCAGTACTTC.

The chain joins TRBV27 to TRBJ1-2, with a weak D call TRBD1 (5 bases). Between the trimmed V and J ends, which lost 5 bases and 4 bases, there was a span of 20 bases. From germline, CDR1 is MNHEY and CDR2 SMNVEV (reference sequence). This CDR3 spans 16 amino acids. CDR3 sequence: CASSTLGRGAIYGYTF. The CDR3, as DNA: TGTGCCAGCAGTACTTTGGGACGTGGGGCGATCTATGGCTACACCTTC.

The chain has TRBV4-1 and TRBJ2-3; D ambiguous. CDR1 and CDR2 (germline): MGHRA, YSYEKL. V lost 1 base to trimming and J lost 5 bases, with 10 bases between them. This CDR3 has 14 amino acids. CDR3 amino acids: CASSQVKGGDTQYF. CDR3 nucleotides: TGCGCCAGCAGCCAAGTGAAGGGCGGAGATACGCAGTATTTT.

The V and J genes are TRBV2 and TRBJ1-4; D unclear. V dropped 2 bases and J dropped 10 bases, with 14 bases sitting between them. CDR1 and CDR2 (germline): SNHLY, FYNNEI. The CDR3 runs to 14 residues. Here the CDR3 reads CASSERVVGGKLFF. The CDR3 DNA is TGTGCCAGCAGTGAACGCGTAGTAGGTGGAAAACTGTTTTTT.

The chain couples TRBV5-1 to TRBJ2-2, with TRBD1 identical over 11 bases. The CDR3 has 16 amino acids. The V and J ends lost 3 bases and 4 bases, in that order; junction bases with no gene match: 5. Germline values: CDR1 SGHRS, CDR2 YFSETQ. CDR3 sequence reads: CASSSRTGGGTGELFF. DNA for the CDR3: TGCGCCAGCAGCTCTAGGACAGGGGGCGGCACCGGGGAGCTGTTTTTT.

This clone was counted between two and nine times. The junction differs from germline at one of its ends, possibly a read error. The chain employs TRBV28 and TRBJ1-1; D remains ambiguous. Germline values: CDR1 MDHEN, CDR2 SYDVKM. The CDR3 is made up of 15 amino acids. The CDR3 sequence: CASSSAYGSSADAFF. The CDR3 DNA follows: TGTGCCAGCAGTTCAGCCTATGGGTCCTCAGCTGATGCTTTCTTT.

The chain joins TRBV28 to TRBJ1-1; no definite D call. The CDR3 length is 15 residues. Germline CDR1 reads MDHEN; CDR2 reads SYDVKM. The V end lost 1 base, the J end lost 1 base, and 10 bases lay between the germline ends. The CDR3 region is CASSLYLTRNTEAFF. The CDR3 DNA follows: TGTGCCAGCAGTTTATACCTAACCCGGAACACTGAAGCTTTCTTT.

Written as DNA, the CDR3 is TGCGCCAGCAGCTTCGGACAGGGTGATGAGACCCAGTACTTC. Protein product: CASSFGQGDETQYF. The chain recombines TRBV5-1 with TRBJ2-5; 8 positions agree with TRBD1. The CDR3 is 14 amino acids. Trimming at V came to 2 bases and at J to 5 bases, leaving 5 bases not matched to a gene. Looked up from germline, CDR1 is SGHRS and CDR2 is YFSETQ.

This clone showed up just a few times. One end of the junction does not line up with germline, which may come from a read error. V usage is TRBV19 and J usage is TRBJ2-1; 7 bases match TRBD1. Germline V gene lookup returns CDR1 LNHDA and CDR2 SQIVND (reference sequence). The CDR3 extends over 11 amino acids. Written as DNA, the CDR3 is TGTGCCAGTAGTATTGGGGGACAGTCCATCTTC. The encoded protein is CASSIGGQSIF.

The chain is built from TRBV5-1 and TRBJ2-7, with TRBD2 identical over 10 bases. This CDR3 is built from 17 residues. Trimming took 0 bases from V and 4 from J; bases not matched to a gene: 10. Germline V gives CDR1 SGHRS, CDR2 YFSETQ. The CDR3 DNA follows: TGCGCCAGCAGCTTGGGTAGGCAGCGGGAGGGATATTACGAGCAGTACTTC. Its protein product is CASSLGRQREGYYEQYF.

This chain connects TRBV9 to TRBJ2-1; 16 bases are shared with TRBD2. Per germline, CDR1 SGDLS and CDR2 YYNGEE. V was clipped by 6 bases and J by 10 bases; unmatched bases: 7. This CDR3 spans 15 amino acids. The CDR3 sequence: CASNNPGLAGGEQFF. The CDR3 DNA sequence: TGTGCCAGCAACAACCCGGGACTAGCGGGAGGGGAGCAGTTCTTC.

The chain links TRBV2 to TRBJ2-7, with TRBD1 matching over 10 bases. The J segment lost 6 bases and the V segment lost 2 bases, leaving 19 bases of the junction unmatched. This CDR3 has 19 residues. The germline CDR1 and CDR2 sequences are SNHLY and FYNNEI. The CDR3 nucleotides are TGTGCCAGCAGTGAATTTGGAGCATTCCGGGACAGGGGAAATGTCGAGCAGTACTTC. It specifies CASSEFGAFRDRGNVEQYF.

The genes are TRBV15 and TRBJ2-7; perhaps TRBD1 as D (6 bases). CDR3 size: 15 residues. The germline gives CDR1 LNHNV, CDR2 YYDKDF (reference sequence). Trimming took 5 bases from V and 3 from J, leaving 17 bases between them. The DNA for the CDR3 is TGTGCCACCAGCCGATCGGGGACAAGTAACTACGAGCAGTACTTC. The encoded protein is CATSRSGTSNYEQYF. The full variable domain, with the rest looked up from reference TRBV15 and TRBJ2-7, is DAMVIQNPRYQVTQFGKPVTLSCSQTLNHNVMYWYQQKSSQAPKLLFHYYDKDFNNEADTPDNFQSRRPNTSFCFLDIRSPGLGDTAMYLCATSRSGTSNYEQYFGPGTRLTVT.

This clone was seen only a few times. This chain connects TRBV27 to TRBJ2-1; 7 bases are a match to TRBD1. Germline trimming cut 3 bases from V and 6 bases from J; bases unmatched to any gene: 5. CDR1 MNHEY and CDR2 SMNVEV come from the germline V gene (reference sequence). The CDR3 contains 14 residues. Here the CDR3 DNA reads TGTGCCAGCAGTTTCGTGGGGGACAGCAATGAGCAGTTCTTC. It yields the protein CASSFVGDSNEQFF.

This chain uses TRBV30 with TRBJ2-3; unclear D gene. This CDR3 is 13 amino acids long. Germline assignment: CDR1 GTSNPN and CDR2 SVGIG (reference sequence). With 0 bases removed from V and 0 bases from J, the gap between germline ends came to 4 bases. In DNA form, the CDR3 reads TGTGCCTGGAGTGTAGCTAGCACAGATACGCAGTATTTT. Translated, it gives CAWSVASTDTQYF.

This rearrangement joins TRBV6-1 to TRBJ1-2, with D possibly being TRBD1 (5 bases). Trimming took off 7 bases at V and 4 bases at J, with 16 bases between the two ends. This CDR3 is built from 14 residues. The germline V gene encodes CDR1 MNHNS and CDR2 SASEGT. CDR3 bases: TGTGCCAGCACTCCAACCAGGGTCGGCTATGGCTACACCTTC. As protein: CASTPTRVGYGYTF.

The chain joins TRBV6-6 to TRBJ1-1, with no clear D. CDR1 is MNHNY, CDR2 SVGAGI, per germline (reference sequence). The CDR3 is made up of 13 amino acids. Deletions cut 7 bases from V and 5 bases from J, with 14 bases between. CDR3: CASTPHAGTEAFF. CDR3 nucleotide sequence: TGTGCCAGCACCCCCCACGCGGGGACTGAAGCTTTCTTT.

With respect to this clone: At one of its ends the junction is not consistent with the germline gene, which may arise from a read error. The chain has TRBV28 and TRBJ1-6; D ambiguous. The germline CDR1 and CDR2 sequences are MDHEN and SYDVKM. This CDR3 is built from 13 residues. The CDR3, as DNA: TGTGCCAGCAGTTTTTTGTCAGAACGGGGATTAGACTTT. Amino acid sequence: CASSFLSERGLDF.

The chain recombines TRBV4-1 with TRBJ1-1; D remains ambiguous. The CDR3 is 14 residues long. Germline lookup yields CDR1 MGHRA and CDR2 YSYEKL. Deletions cut 1 base from V and 6 bases from J, with 12 bases between. The CDR3 DNA follows: TGCGCCAGCAGCCAAGTCGGTACATTCGCTGAAGCTTTCTTT. This codes for CASSQVGTFAEAFF.